The 10 T cell receptor beta chains below were found in one sample sequenced in a study of blood T cells in healthy people across ages. Through a sample-barcoded 5' primer and a J-beta primer mix, a second PCR was run for about 6 to 11 cycles. MiXCR, run by TCRdb on the 5' RACE reads, gives a single entry per CDR3 protein. The sample has some 1.1 million distinct CDR3 sequences; 35% to 40% are singletons. The sample taken for sequencing was blood. All receptors come from a man between 18 and 35 years old in good health.

The chain links TRBV6-5 to TRBJ1-1; D not resolved. V was cut by 6 bases and J by 8 bases, with 16 bases left in between. CDR3 length equals 13 residues. CDR1 is MNHEY, CDR2 SVGAGI, per germline. The CDR3: CASRETRFFEAFF. CDR3 in DNA: TGTGCCAGCAGGGAGACAAGGTTCTTCGAAGCTTTCTTT.

The CDR3: CSAGSPTGPTDTQYF. The CDR3 coding sequence is TGCAGTGCTGGATCCCCGACAGGTCCCACAGATACGCAGTATTTT. The gene calls are TRBV20-1 and TRBJ2-3; a weak D match, TRBD1 (6 bases). Trimming removed 5 bases at V and 2 bases at J, with 17 bases between. From germline, CDR1 is DFQATT and CDR2 SNEGSKA (reference sequence). The CDR3 has 15 amino acids.

This clonotype came up a few times. DNA for the CDR3: TGTGCCAGCAGTTTCGGGCAGGGTGTAAACACTGAAGCTTTCTTT. It codes for CASSFGQGVNTEAFF. The V and J genes are TRBV27 and TRBJ1-1, with D perhaps TRBD1 (5 bases). Germline assignment: CDR1 MNHEY and CDR2 SMNVEV (reference sequence). The V and J ends lost 3 bases and 2 bases respectively, with 13 bases between them. CDR3 length: 15 amino acids.

This chain uses TRBV6-6 with TRBJ2-5; TRBD1 matches at 7 bases. This CDR3 is built from 14 residues. Germline loops: CDR1 MNHNY, CDR2 SVGAGI (reference sequence). Trimming at V came to 8 bases and at J to 11 bases, leaving 17 bases not matched to a gene. The CDR3 loop is CASRNRGPYNEQYF. CDR3 bases: TGTGCCAGCCGGAACAGGGGTCCCTACAATGAGCAGTACTTC.

The chain uses TRBV6-6 and TRBJ1-1; TRBD1 is a possible D gene (5 bases). The CDR3 runs to 15 residues. CDR1 is MNHNY, CDR2 SVGAGI, per germline (reference sequence). V was shortened by 0 bases and J by 7 bases, with 15 bases between the two germline ends. The CDR3: CASSYSGTGGGEAFF. In DNA form, the CDR3 reads TGTGCCAGCAGTTACTCCGGGACCGGCGGAGGTGAAGCTTTCTTT.

This clonotype appeared once. The chain combines TRBV7-3 with TRBJ2-3; D is possibly TRBD1 or TRBD2 (5 bases each). The CDR3 consists of 14 residues. In germline, CDR1 is SGHTA, CDR2 FQGTGA. Trimming took 5 bases from V and 4 from J, leaving 13 bases between them. As DNA, the CDR3 is TGTGCCAGCAGCGTCGGGACGACCGCAGATACGCAGTATTTT. Amino acids: CASSVGTTADTQYF.

This clonotype was seen just once. J is TRBJ2-7 and V is TRBV7-2; 9 nucleotides line up with TRBD1. Germline V gene lookup returns CDR1 SGHTA and CDR2 FQGNSA. The length of the CDR3 is 12 residues. Losses at the gene ends were 8 bases for V and 3 bases for J; bases not matched to a gene: 2. CDR3 DNA sequence: TGTGCCAGCCAGGGACAGGGCTACGAGCAGTACTTC. Protein: CASQGQGYEQYF.

This clonotype was observed a handful of times. The chain recombines TRBV20-1 with TRBJ1-6; TRBD1 aligns across 8 bases. This CDR3 has 16 amino acids. Germline CDR1 DFQATT, CDR2 SNEGSKA (reference sequence). J lost 0 bases, V lost 5 bases, and 6 bases had no gene match. This CDR3 reads CSAHRQGSSYNSPLHF. The CDR3 DNA is TGCAGTGCTCATAGACAGGGGAGCTCCTATAATTCACCCCTCCACTTT.

This clonotype has only a few counts. This chain links TRBV7-8 with TRBJ2-3; D unclear. V lost 5 bases, J lost 1 base, and 10 bases lay in between. The CDR3 length is 14 residues. The V gene's germline CDR1 is SGHVS and CDR2 FQNEAQ. CDR3 coding DNA: TGTGCCAGCAGCGTTTCGCGAGGCACAGATACGCAGTATTTT. Amino acid sequence: CASSVSRGTDTQYF.

The rearrangement joins TRBV6-1 to TRBJ2-3; maybe TRBD1 (6 bases). Germline lookup yields CDR1 MNHNS and CDR2 SASEGT. CDR3 length equals 15 residues. The V and J ends lost 3 bases and 6 bases respectively, with 16 bases between them. The CDR3 DNA is TGTGCCAGCAGTGACCGGACAGTCACCACGGATACGCAGTATTTT. It is translated as CASSDRTVTTDTQYF.